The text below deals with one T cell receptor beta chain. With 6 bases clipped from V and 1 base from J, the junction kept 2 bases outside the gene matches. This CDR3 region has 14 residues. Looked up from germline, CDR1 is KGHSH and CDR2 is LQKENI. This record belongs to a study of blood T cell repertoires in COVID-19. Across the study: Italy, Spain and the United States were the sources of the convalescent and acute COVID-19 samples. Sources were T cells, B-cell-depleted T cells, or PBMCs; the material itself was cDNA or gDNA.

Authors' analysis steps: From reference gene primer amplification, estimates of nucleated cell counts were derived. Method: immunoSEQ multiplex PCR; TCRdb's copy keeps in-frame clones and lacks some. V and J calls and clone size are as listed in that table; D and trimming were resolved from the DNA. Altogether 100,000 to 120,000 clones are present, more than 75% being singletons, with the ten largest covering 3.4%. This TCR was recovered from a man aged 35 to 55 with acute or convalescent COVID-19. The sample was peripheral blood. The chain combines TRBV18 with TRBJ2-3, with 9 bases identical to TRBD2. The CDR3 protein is CASSPSGGTDTQYF. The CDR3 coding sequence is TGTGCCAGCTCTCCTAGCGGGGGCACAGATACGCAGTATTTT. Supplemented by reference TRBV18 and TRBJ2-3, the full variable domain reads NAGVMQNPRHLVRRRGQEARLRCSPMKGHSHVYWYRQLPEEGLKFMVYLQKENIIDESGMPKERFSAEFPKEGPSILRIQQVVRGDSAAYFCASSPSGGTDTQYFGPGTRLTVL.